This TCR beta chain is from a study of T-cell memory formation after mild COVID-19. Study as a whole: Clusters were largely donor specific. Study findings and constraints: The main location of contracting CD4+ clones was CM and EM, and that of contracting CD8+ clones was EMRA.

It was 5'RACE with constant-segment primers that produced the TCR alpha and TCR beta cDNA libraries, which carried sample barcodes and UMIs. TCRdb fed the 5' RACE reads into MiXCR, producing one record per CDR3 protein. The sample records some 410,000 distinct CDR3 sequences, 23% being singletons. CDR1 is PRHDT and CDR2 is FYEKMQ in the germline V gene (reference sequence). V dropped 2 bases and J dropped 3 bases, with 8 bases sitting between them. The CDR3 spans 13 residues. On this clonotype itself: Its antigen is not known.

This TCR was recovered from an adult woman who had mild COVID-19 (a few samples of this study predate the infection). Cell type and time point are not known. This sequence joins TRBV13 and TRBJ2-7; D possibly uses TRBD1 or TRBD2 (6 bases each). The sample taken for sequencing was PBMCs or a T cell subset sorted from them (not recorded which). The CDR3 DNA reads TGTGCCAGCAGCTTACGGGGGCTCTACGAGCAGTACTTC. It codes for CASSLRGLYEQYF.